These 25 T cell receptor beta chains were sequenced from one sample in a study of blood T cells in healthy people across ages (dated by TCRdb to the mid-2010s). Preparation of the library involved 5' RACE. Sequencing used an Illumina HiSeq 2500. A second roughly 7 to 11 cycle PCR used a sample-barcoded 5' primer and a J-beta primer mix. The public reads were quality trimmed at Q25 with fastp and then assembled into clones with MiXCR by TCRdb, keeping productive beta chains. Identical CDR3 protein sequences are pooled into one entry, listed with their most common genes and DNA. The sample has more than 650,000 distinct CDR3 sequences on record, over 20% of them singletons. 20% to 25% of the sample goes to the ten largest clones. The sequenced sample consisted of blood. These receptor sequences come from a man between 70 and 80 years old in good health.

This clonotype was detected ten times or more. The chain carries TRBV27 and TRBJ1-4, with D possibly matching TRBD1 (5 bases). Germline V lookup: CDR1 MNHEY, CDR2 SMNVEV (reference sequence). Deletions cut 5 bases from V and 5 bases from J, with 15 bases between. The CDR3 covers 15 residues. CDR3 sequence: CASSNPGRRNEKLFF. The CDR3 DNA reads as TGTGCCAGCAGTAACCCGGGACGGAGAAATGAAAAACTGTTTTTT.

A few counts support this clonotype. The CDR3 spells CASSPSGLLETQYF. In DNA, the CDR3 is TGTGCCAGCAGTCCCTCCGGTCTTTTAGAGACCCAGTACTTC. The chain carries TRBV12-3 or TRBV12-4 and TRBJ2-5; D not certain. Deletions cut 5 bases from V and 4 bases from J, with 14 bases between. The CDR3 extends over 14 amino acids.

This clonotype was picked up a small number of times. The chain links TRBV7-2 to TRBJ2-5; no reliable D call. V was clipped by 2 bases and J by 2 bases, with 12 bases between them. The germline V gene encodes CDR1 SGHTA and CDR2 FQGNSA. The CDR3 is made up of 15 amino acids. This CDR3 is CASSLYASPQETQYF. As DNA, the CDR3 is TGTGCCAGCAGCTTATACGCCAGCCCACAAGAGACCCAGTACTTC.

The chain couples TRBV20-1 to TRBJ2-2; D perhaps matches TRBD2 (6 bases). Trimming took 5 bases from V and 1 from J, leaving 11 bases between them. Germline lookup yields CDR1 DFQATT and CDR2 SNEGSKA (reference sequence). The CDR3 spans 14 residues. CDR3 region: CSAPSAGNTGELFF. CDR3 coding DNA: TGCAGTGCTCCATCAGCGGGGAACACCGGGGAGCTGTTTTTT.

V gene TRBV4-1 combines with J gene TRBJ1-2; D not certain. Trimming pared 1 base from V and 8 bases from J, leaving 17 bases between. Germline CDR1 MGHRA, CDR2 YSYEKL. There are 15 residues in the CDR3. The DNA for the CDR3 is TGCGCCAGCAGCCAAGCGTCCATTCGGCTGGAGGGCTACACCTTC. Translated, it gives CASSQASIRLEGYTF.

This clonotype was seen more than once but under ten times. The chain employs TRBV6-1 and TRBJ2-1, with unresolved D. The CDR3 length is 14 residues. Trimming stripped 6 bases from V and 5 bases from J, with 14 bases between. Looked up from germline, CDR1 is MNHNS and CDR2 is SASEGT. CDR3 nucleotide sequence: TGTGCCAGCAGATACGGGCTTGGGAACAATGAGCAGTTCTTC. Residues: CASRYGLGNNEQFF.

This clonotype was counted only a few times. The CDR3 loop is CASSDPGQGRGETQYF. The CDR3 DNA sequence: TGTGCCAGCAGTGATCCGGGACAGGGGCGAGGAGAGACCCAGTACTTC. The rearrangement joins TRBV6-6 to TRBJ2-5; 10 bases map to TRBD1. The germline V gene encodes CDR1 MNHNY and CDR2 SVGAGI (reference sequence). CDR3 size: 16 residues. V shed 5 bases, J shed 4 bases, and the junction held 10 bases outside the gene matches.

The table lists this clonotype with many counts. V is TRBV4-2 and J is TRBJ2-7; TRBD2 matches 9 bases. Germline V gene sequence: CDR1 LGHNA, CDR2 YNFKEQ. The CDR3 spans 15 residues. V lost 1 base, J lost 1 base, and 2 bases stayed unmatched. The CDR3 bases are TGTGCCAGCAGCCAAGTAGCGGGGGATTCCTACGAGCAGTACTTC. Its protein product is CASSQVAGDSYEQYF.

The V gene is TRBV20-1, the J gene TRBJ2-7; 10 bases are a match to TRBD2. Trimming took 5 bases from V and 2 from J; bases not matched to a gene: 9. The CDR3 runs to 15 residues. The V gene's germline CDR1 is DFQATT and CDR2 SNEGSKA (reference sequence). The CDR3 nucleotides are TGCAGTGCTCTTCCCCCTAGCGGGGGTGCCTACGAGCAGTACTTC. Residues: CSALPPSGGAYEQYF.

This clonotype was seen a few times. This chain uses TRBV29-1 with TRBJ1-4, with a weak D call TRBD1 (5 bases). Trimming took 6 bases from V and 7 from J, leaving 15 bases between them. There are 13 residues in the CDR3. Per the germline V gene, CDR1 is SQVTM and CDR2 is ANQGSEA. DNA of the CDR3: TGCAGCGTGCAGGGAAGCGGCGTTGAAAAACTGTTTTTT. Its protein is CSVQGSGVEKLFF.

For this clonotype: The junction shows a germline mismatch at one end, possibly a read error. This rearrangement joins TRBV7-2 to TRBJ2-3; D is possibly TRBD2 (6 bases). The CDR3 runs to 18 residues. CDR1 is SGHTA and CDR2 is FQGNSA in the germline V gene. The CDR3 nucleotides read TGTGCCAGCGGCTTAGGTACGGCTTCGCTAGCGAGCACAGATACGCAGTATTTT. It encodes CASGLGTASLASTDTQYF.

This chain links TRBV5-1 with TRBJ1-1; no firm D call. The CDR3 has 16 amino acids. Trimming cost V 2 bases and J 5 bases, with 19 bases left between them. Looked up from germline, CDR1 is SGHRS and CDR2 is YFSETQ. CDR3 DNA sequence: TGCGCCAGCAGCTTCGTCGGCCAGTTGATGGGGACTGAAGCTTTCTTT. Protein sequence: CASSFVGQLMGTEAFF. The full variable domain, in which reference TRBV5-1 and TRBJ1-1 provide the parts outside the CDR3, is KAGVTQTPRYLIKTRGQQVTLSCSPISGHRSVSWYQQTPGQGLQFLFEYFSETQRNKGNFPGRFSGRQFSNSRSEMNVSTLELGDSALYLCASSFVGQLMGTEAFFGQGTRLTVV.

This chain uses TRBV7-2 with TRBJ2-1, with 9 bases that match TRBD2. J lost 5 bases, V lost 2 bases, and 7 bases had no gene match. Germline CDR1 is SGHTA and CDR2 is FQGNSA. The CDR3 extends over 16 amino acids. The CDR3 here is CASSLLPSGVNNEQFF. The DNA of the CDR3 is TGTGCCAGCAGCTTACTACCTAGCGGGGTAAACAATGAGCAGTTCTTC.

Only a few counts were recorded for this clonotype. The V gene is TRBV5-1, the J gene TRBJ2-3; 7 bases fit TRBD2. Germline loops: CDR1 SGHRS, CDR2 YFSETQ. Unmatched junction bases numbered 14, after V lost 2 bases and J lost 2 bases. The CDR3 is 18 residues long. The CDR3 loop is CASSFPPLAGSVTDTQYF. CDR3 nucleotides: TGCGCCAGCAGCTTCCCCCCGTTAGCGGGTTCAGTCACAGATACGCAGTATTTT. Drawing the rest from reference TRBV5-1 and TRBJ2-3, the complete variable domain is KAGVTQTPRYLIKTRGQQVTLSCSPISGHRSVSWYQQTPGQGLQFLFEYFSETQRNKGNFPGRFSGRQFSNSRSEMNVSTLELGDSALYLCASSFPPLAGSVTDTQYFGPGTRLTVL.

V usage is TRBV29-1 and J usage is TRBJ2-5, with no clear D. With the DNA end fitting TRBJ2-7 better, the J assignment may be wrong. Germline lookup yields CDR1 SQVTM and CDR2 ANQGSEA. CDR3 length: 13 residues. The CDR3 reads CSVYLHISYEQYF. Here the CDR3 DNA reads TGCAGCGTTTACCTCCATATATCCTACGAGCAGTACTTC.

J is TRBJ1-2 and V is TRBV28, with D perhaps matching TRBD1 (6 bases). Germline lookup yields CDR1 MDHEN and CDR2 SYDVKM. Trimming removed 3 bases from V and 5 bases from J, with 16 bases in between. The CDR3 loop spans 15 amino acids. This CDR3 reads CASSFLPGGNYGYTF. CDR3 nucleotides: TGTGCCAGCAGTTTTCTTCCGGGGGGCAATTATGGCTACACCTTC.

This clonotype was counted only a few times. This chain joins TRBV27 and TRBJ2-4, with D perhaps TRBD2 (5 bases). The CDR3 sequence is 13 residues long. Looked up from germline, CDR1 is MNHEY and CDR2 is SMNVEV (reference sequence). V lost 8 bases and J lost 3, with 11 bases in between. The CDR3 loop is CASSYGDKNIQYF. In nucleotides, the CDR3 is TGTGCCAGCTCCTACGGGGACAAAAACATTCAGTACTTC.

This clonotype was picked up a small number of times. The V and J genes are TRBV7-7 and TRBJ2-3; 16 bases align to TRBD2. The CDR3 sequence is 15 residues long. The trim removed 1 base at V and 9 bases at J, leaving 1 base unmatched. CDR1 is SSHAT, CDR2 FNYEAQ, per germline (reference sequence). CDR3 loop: CASSLEGLAGGTQYF. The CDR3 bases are TGTGCCAGCAGCTTAGAGGGACTAGCGGGAGGGACGCAGTATTTT.

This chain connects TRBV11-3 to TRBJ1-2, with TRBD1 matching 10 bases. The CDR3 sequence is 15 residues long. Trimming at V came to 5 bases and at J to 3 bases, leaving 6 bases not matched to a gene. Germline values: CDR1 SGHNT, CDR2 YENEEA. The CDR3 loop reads CASSKGTGADYGYTF. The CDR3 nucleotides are TGTGCCAGCAGCAAAGGGACAGGGGCTGACTATGGCTACACCTTC.

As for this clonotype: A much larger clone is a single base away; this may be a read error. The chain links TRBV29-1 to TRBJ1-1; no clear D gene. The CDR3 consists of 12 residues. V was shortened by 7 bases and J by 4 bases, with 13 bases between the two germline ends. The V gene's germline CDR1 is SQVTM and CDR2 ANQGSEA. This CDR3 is CSADRVATEAFF. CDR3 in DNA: TGCAGCGCTGATCGGGTAGCCACTGAAGCTTTCTTT.

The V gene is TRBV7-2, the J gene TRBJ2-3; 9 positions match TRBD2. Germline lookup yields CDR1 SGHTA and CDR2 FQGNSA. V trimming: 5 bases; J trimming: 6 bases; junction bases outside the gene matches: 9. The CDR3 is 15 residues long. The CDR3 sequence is CASSERAGGWDTQYF. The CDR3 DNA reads TGTGCCAGCAGCGAGAGAGCGGGGGGATGGGATACGCAGTATTTT.

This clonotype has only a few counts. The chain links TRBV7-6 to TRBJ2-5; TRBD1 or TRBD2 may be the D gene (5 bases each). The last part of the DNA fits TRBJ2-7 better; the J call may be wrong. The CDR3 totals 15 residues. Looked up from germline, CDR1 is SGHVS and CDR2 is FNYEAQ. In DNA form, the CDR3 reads TGTGCCAGCAGCTTAGTGGGGGACCTCTCCTACGAGCAGTACTTC. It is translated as CASSLVGDLSYEQYF.

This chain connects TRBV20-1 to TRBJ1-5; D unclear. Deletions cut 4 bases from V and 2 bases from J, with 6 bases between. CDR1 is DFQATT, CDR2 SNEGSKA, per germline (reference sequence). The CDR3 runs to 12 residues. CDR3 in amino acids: CSAIPGNQPQHF. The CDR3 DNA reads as TGCAGTGCTATTCCGGGCAATCAGCCCCAGCATTTT.

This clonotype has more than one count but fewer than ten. The CDR3 DNA reads as TGCAGTGCTAGCAGCGGGAGGGCAGATACGCAGTATTTT. Its translation is CSASSGRADTQYF. The J gene is TRBJ2-3, the V gene TRBV20-1, with TRBD2 matching 10 bases. Germline V gene lookup returns CDR1 DFQATT and CDR2 SNEGSKA (reference sequence). The V gene end was trimmed by 3 bases and the J gene end by 4 bases; junction bases not matched to a gene: 1. The CDR3 has 13 residues.

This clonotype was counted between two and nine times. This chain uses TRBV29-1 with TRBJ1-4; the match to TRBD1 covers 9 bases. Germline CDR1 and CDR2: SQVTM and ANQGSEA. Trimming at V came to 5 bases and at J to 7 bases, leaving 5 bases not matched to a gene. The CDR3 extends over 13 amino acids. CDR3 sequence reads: CSVTGTGTEKLFF. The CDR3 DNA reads TGCAGCGTTACCGGGACAGGGACTGAAAAACTGTTTTTT.